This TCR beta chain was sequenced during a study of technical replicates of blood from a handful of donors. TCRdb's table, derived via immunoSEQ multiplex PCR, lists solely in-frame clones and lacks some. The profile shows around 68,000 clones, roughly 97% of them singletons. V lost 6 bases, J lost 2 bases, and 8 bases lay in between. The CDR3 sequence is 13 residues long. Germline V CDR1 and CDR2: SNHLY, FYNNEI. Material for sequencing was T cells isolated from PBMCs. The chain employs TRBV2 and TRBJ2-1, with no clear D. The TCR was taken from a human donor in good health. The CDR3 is CASSLLPYNEQFF. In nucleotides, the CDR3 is TGTGCCAGCAGCCTACTCCCCTACAATGAGCAGTTCTTC.